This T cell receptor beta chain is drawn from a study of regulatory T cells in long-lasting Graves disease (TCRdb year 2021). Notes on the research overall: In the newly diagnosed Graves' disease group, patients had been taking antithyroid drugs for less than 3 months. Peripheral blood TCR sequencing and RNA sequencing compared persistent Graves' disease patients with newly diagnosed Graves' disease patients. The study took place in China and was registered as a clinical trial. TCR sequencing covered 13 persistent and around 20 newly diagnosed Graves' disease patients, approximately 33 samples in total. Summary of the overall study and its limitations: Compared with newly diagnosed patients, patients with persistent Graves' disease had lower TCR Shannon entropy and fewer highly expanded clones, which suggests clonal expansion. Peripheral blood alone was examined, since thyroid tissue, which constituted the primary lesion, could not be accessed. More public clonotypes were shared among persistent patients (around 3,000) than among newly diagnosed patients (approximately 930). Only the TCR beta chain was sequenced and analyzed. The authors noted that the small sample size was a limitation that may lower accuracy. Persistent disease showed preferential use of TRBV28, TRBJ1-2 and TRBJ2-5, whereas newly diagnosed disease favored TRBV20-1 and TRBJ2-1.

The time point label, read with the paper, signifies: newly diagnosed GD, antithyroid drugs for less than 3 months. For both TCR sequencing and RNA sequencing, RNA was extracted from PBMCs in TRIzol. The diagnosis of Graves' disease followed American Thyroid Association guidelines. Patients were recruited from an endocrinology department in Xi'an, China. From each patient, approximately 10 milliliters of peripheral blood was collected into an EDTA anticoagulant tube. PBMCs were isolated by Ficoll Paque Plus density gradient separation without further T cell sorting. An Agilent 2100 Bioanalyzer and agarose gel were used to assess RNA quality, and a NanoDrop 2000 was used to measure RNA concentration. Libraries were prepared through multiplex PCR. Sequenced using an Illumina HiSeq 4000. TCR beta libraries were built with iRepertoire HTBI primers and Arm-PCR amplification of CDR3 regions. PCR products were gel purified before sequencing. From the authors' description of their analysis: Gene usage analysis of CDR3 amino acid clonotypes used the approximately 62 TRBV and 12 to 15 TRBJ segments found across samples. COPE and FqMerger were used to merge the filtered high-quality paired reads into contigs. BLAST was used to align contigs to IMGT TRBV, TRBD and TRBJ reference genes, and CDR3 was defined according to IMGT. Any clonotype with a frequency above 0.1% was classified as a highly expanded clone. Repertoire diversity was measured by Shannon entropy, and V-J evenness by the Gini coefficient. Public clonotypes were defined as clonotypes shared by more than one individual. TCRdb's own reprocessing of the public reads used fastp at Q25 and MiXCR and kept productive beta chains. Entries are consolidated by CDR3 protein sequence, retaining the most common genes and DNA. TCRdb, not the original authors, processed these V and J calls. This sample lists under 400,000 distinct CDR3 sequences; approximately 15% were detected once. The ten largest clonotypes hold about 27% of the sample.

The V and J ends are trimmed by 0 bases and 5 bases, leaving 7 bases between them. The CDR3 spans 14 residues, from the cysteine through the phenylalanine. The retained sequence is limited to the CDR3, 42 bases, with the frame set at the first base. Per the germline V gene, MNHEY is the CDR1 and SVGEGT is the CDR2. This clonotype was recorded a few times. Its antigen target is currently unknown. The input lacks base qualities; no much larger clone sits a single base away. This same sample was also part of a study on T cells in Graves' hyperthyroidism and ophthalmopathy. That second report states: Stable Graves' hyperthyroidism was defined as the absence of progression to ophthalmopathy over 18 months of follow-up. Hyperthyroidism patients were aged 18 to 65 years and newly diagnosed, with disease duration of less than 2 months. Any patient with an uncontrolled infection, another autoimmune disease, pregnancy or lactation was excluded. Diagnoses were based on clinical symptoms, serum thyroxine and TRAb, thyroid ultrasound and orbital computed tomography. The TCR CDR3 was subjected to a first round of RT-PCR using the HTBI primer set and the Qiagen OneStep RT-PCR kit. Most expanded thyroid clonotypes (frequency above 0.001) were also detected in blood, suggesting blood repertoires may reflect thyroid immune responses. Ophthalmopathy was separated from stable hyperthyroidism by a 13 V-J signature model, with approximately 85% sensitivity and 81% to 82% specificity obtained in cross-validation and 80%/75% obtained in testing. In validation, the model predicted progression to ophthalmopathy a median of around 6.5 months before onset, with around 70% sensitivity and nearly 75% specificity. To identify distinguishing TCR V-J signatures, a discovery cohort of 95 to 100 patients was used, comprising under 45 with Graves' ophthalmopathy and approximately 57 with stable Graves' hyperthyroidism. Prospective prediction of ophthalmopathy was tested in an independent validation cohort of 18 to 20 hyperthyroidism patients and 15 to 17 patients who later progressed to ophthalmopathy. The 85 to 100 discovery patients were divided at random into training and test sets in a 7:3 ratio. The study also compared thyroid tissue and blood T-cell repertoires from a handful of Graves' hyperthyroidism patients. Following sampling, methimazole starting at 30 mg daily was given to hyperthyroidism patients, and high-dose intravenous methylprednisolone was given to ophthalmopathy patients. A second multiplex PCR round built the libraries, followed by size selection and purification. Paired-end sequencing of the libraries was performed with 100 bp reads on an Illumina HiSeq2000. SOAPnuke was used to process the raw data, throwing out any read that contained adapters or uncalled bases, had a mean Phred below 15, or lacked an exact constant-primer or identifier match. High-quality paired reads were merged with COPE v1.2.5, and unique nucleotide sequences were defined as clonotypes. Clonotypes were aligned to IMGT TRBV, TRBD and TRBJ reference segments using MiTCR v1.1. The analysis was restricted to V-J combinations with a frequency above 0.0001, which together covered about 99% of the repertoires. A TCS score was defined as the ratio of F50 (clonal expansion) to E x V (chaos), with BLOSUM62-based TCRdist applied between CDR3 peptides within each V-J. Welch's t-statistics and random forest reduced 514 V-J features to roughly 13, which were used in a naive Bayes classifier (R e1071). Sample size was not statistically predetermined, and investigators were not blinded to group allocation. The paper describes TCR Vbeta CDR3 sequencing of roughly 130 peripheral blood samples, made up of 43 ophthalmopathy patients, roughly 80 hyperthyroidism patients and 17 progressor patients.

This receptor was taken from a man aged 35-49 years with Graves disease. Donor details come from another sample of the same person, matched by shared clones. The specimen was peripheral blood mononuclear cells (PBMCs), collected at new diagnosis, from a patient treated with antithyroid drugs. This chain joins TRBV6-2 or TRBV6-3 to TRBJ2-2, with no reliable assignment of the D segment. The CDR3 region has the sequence CASSYSPATGELFF. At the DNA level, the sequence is TGTGCCAGCAGTTACTCTCCGGCAACCGGGGAGCTGTTTTTT.